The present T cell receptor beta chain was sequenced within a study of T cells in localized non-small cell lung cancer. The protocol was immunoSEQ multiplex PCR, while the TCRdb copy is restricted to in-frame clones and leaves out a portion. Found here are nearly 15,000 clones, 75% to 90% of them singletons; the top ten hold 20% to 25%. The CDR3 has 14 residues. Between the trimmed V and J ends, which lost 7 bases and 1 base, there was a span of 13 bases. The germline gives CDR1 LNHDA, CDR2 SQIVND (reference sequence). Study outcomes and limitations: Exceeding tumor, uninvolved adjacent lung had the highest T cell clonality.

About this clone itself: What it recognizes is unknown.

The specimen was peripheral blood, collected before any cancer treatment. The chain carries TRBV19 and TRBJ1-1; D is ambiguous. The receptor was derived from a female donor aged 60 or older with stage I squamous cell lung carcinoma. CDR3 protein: CASTDLLSNTEAFF. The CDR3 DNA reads TGTGCCAGTACCGACCTACTTTCGAACACTGAAGCTTTCTTT. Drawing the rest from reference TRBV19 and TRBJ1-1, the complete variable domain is DGGITQSPKYLFRKEGQNVTLSCEQNLNHDAMYWYRQDPGQGLRLIYYSQIVNDFQKGDIAEGYSVSREKKESFPLTVTSAQKNPTAFYLCASTDLLSNTEAFFGQGTRLTVV.